Listed here are 2 T cell receptor beta chains from one sample, sequenced in a study of shared clonotypes between healthy human individuals. The repertoire was sequenced with immunoSEQ multiplex PCR; TCRdb's copy has only in-frame clones and lacks some. The sample consists of about 980,000 clones, 60% to 85% of them appearing once. What was sequenced was memory CD4+ T cells sorted from blood. Regarding subset: CD45RA-negative fraction. Receptor source: a man younger than 30 in good health.

V is TRBV7-2 and J is TRBJ2-3, with 14 bases aligning to TRBD2. The CDR3 has 15 residues. Germline trimming cut 4 bases from V and 5 bases from J; bases unmatched to any gene: 2. Germline V gene lookup returns CDR1 SGHTA and CDR2 FQGNSA. Here the CDR3 reads CASSSGLAGVDTQYF. CDR3 DNA: TGTGCCAGCAGCTCGGGACTAGCGGGAGTAGATACGCAGTATTTT.

V and J are TRBV7-2 and TRBJ1-4; possible D gene TRBD1, 6 bases. The V gene's germline CDR1 is SGHTA and CDR2 FQGNSA. Trimming shortened V by 1 base and J by 4 bases, and 13 bases separated the two germline ends. The CDR3 runs to 16 residues. This CDR3 reads CASSLVAGDLNEKLFF. The CDR3 nucleotides read TGTGCCAGCAGCTTAGTAGCAGGGGATCTTAATGAAAAACTGTTTTTT.